The 13 T cell receptor beta chains presented below share a single source sample, sequenced in a study of PD-L1 blockade in urothelial cancer. This table comes from immunoSEQ multiplex PCR, and its TCRdb copy is limited to in-frame clones, with some not included. The sample shows fewer than 90,000 clones, around 93% of them seen only once. Time point given: peripheral blood 6 weeks after treatment start. The sample here was PBMCs, taken around atezolizumab (anti-PD-L1) treatment. These receptors came from a woman of 80 years or more with urothelial cancer.

J is TRBJ1-4 and V is TRBV30, with TRBD1 as a possible D gene (5 bases). Between the trimmed V and J ends, which lost 1 base and 15 bases, there was a span of 24 bases. CDR1 is GTSNPN and CDR2 is SVGIG in the germline V gene (reference sequence). The CDR3 spans 15 residues. The CDR3, as DNA: TGTGCCTGGAGTGAGGGGACTTGGCCTCGTAATTCGGTGTTTTTT. Translation gives CAWSEGTWPRNSVFF. The full variable domain, its missing parts supplied by reference TRBV30 and TRBJ1-4, is SQTIHQWPATLVQPVGSPLSLECTVEGTSNPNLYWYRQAAGRGLQLLFYSVGIGQISSEVPQNLSASRPQDRQFILSSKKLLLSDSGFYLCAWSEGTWPRNSVFFGSGTQLSVL.

The chain combines TRBV7-9 with TRBJ2-7; TRBD1 might be the D (6 bases). The CDR3 has 14 amino acids. Germline CDR1 is SEHNR and CDR2 is FQNEAQ (reference sequence). Trimming stripped 4 bases from V and 3 bases from J, with 13 bases between. This CDR3 reads CASSSLAGVYEQYF. The CDR3 nucleotides read TGTGCCAGCAGCTCTCTTGCAGGGGTCTACGAGCAGTACTTC. Full variable domain (remainder filled in from reference TRBV7-9 and TRBJ2-7): DTGVSQNPRHKITKRGQNVTFRCDPISEHNRLYWYRQTLGQGPEFLTYFQNEAQLEKSRLLSDRFSAERPKGSFSTLEIQRTEQGDSAMYLCASSSLAGVYEQYFGPGTRLTVT.

The table lists this clone with a count of one. CDR3 sequence: CASSSLYEQYF. CDR3 DNA: TGTGCCAGCAGCTCACTCTACGAGCAGTACTTC. The chain is built from TRBV11-2 and TRBJ2-7; no definite D call. The CDR3 has 11 residues. In germline, CDR1 is SGHAT, CDR2 FQNNGV. Trimming shortened V by 4 bases and J by 3 bases, and 4 bases separated the two germline ends.

This clone has more than one count but fewer than ten. The rearrangement uses TRBV6-1 and TRBJ2-1; 9 bases agree with TRBD2. Germline assignment: CDR1 MNHNS and CDR2 SASEGT. CDR3 length: 17 amino acids. The ends lost 0 bases at V and 3 bases at J; junction bases unmatched: 6. The CDR3 loop reads CASSEALQLAGYNEQFF. CDR3 sequence (DNA): TGTGCCAGCAGTGAAGCGCTACAACTAGCGGGCTACAATGAGCAGTTCTTC.

This sequence joins TRBV19 and TRBJ2-5; 7 bases map to TRBD1. The CDR3 has 15 residues. Germline V gives CDR1 LNHDA, CDR2 SQIVND (reference sequence). V was pared by 1 base and J by 5 bases, with 7 bases of the junction left unmatched. CDR3 protein: CASSIARDSRETQYF. The CDR3 nucleotides are TGTGCCAGTAGTATAGCCCGGGACAGTAGGGAGACCCAGTACTTC.

The chain recombines TRBV5-1 with TRBJ2-3; 8 bases are a match to TRBD1. The CDR3 covers 16 residues. Looked up from germline, CDR1 is SGHRS and CDR2 is YFSETQ. V lost 0 bases and J lost 0; bases outside the gene matches: 3. The CDR3 DNA reads TGCGCCAGCAGCTTGGGACAGGGGACTAGCACAGATACGCAGTATTTT. Residues: CASSLGQGTSTDTQYF.

The rearrangement joins TRBV28 to TRBJ1-2, with D unresolved. V was pared by 3 bases and J by 3 bases, with 14 bases between. Germline loops: CDR1 MDHEN, CDR2 SYDVKM. The CDR3 runs to 15 residues. The CDR3 region is CASSLLDGSYYGYTF. The CDR3 DNA is TGTGCCAGCAGTTTGCTAGACGGTAGCTACTATGGCTACACCTTC.

As DNA, the CDR3 is TGTGCCAGCAGGCCCTCAGGGCCCAATCAGCCCCAGCATTTT. Encoded protein: CASRPSGPNQPQHF. This rearrangement joins TRBV6-5 to TRBJ1-5; D possibly corresponds to TRBD1 (5 bases). Germline values: CDR1 MNHEY, CDR2 SVGAGI. The CDR3 covers 14 residues. V was cut by 6 bases and J by 3 bases, with 12 bases left in between.

The chain has TRBV10-2 and TRBJ2-1; TRBD1 matches 8 bases. Germline CDR1 WSHSY, CDR2 SAAADI. The CDR3 runs to 15 residues. The trim removed 4 bases at V and 8 bases at J, leaving 10 bases unmatched. In DNA, the CDR3 is TGCGCCAGCAGTGGGACAGGGAATAGTAACGATGAGCAGTTCTTC. Its translation is CASSGTGNSNDEQFF.

This chain links TRBV28 with TRBJ1-5; the D gene is possibly TRBD1 (5 bases). V was clipped by 9 bases and J by 3 bases, with 15 bases between them. Germline CDR1 reads MDHEN; CDR2 reads SYDVKM. The CDR3 is 14 residues long. CDR3 in DNA: TGTGCCAGTCGGGCTTCGGGGGACAATCAGCCCCAGCATTTT. Its translation: CASRASGDNQPQHF.

This chain connects TRBV5-4 to TRBJ2-1; a weak D match, TRBD2 (6 bases). V shed 4 bases and J shed 2 bases, with 13 bases lying between them. The CDR3 consists of 15 residues. Germline CDR1 reads SGHNT; CDR2 reads YYREEE (reference sequence). The CDR3 nucleotides are TGTGCCAGCAGCGAAGCGGGTCGAGCCTACAATGAGCAGTTCTTC. Translation gives CASSEAGRAYNEQFF. Drawing the rest from reference TRBV5-4 and TRBJ2-1, the complete variable domain is ETGVTQSPTHLIKTRGQQVTLRCSSQSGHNTVSWYQQALGQGPQFIFQYYREEENGRGNFPPRFSGLQFPNYSSELNVNALELDDSALYLCASSEAGRAYNEQFFGPGTRLTVL.

The chain recombines TRBV7-9 with TRBJ1-2, with a tentative D call TRBD1 (5 bases). The germline gives CDR1 SEHNR, CDR2 FQNEAQ (reference sequence). The ends were cut back, 5 bases at V and 0 bases at J, with 13 bases in the middle. CDR3 length: 15 amino acids. Written as DNA, the CDR3 is TGTGCCAGCAGCCCTCACGGACAAGCTAACTATGGCTACACCTTC. It codes for CASSPHGQANYGYTF.

The chain has TRBV10-3 and TRBJ1-3; 7 nucleotides align to TRBD1. The junction had 5 bases not matched to a gene; V was cut back by 3 bases and J by 0 bases. The CDR3 sequence is 16 residues long. Germline V gene data show CDR1 as ENHRY and CDR2 as SYGVKD. The CDR3 sequence: CAISDDRDFSGNTIYF. The CDR3 nucleotides read TGTGCCATCAGTGATGACAGGGATTTCTCTGGAAACACCATATATTTT.